A selection of T cell receptor beta chains follows, all from one sample in a study of post-analysis software for immune sequencing data. TCRdb re-analysed the PCR reads in MiXCR, keeping a single row per CDR3 protein. The top ten clones hold about 10% of a sample with around 700,000 distinct CDR3 sequences, 55% to 60% of them seen once. Input material: blood. The receptors originated from a girl aged 2 to 9 with multiple sclerosis. CDR3s include the opening cysteine and the closing phenylalanine or tryptophan. The order of the fields is D gene, J gene, V gene, CDR3 length, clone size, CDR3 DNA, CDR3 protein. The D gene is left open where the match is weak. Some rows mark clone size as missing; the rest say once, few, many or name a class of expanded clone.

d_gene: TRBD2; j_gene: TRBJ2-5; v_gene: TRBV9; len: 17; abundance: -; CDR3nt: TGTGCCAGCAGCCCGCCTTCCAAGGGGACTAGCGAGGAGACCCAGTACTTC; CDR3aa: CASSPPSKGTSEETQYF
d_gene: TRBD1; j_gene: TRBJ1-5; v_gene: TRBV6-5; len: 13; abundance: many; CDR3nt: TGTGCCAGCAGTGACAGGGGGCCCCCGCCCCAGCATTTT; CDR3aa: CASSDRGPPPQHF
d_gene: -; j_gene: TRBJ2-5; v_gene: TRBV7-9; len: 15; abundance: -; CDR3nt: TGTGCCAGCAGGACGACAGTGACCGGCCAAGAGACCCAGTACTTC; CDR3aa: CASRTTVTGQETQYF
d_gene: TRBD2; j_gene: TRBJ2-1; v_gene: TRBV12-3/TRBV12-4; len: 19; abundance: -; CDR3nt: TGTGCCAGCAGTGCGGGACTAGCGGGAGGCTCGTATCTCTACAATGAGCAGTTCTTC; CDR3aa: CASSAGLAGGSYLYNEQFF
d_gene: TRBD2; j_gene: TRBJ2-5; v_gene: TRBV4-1; len: 18; abundance: -; CDR3nt: TGCGCCAGCAGCCACCTACTTGGACTAGCGGGAGCCCAAGAGACCCAGTACTTC; CDR3aa: CASSHLLGLAGAQETQYF
d_gene: TRBD2; j_gene: TRBJ2-5; v_gene: TRBV12-3/TRBV12-4; len: 16; abundance: -; CDR3nt: TGTGCCAGCAGTTTTATGAGCGGGGGGGCGGGAGAGACCCAGTACTTC; CDR3aa: CASSFMSGGAGETQYF
d_gene: -; j_gene: TRBJ2-3; v_gene: TRBV10-3; len: 11; abundance: few; CDR3nt: TGTGCCATCTGGCGCACAGATACGCAGTATTTT; CDR3aa: CAIWRTDTQYF
d_gene: -; j_gene: TRBJ1-5; v_gene: TRBV12-3/TRBV12-4; len: 14; abundance: few; CDR3nt: TGTGCCAGCAGCAGACAGGCGGCGAATCAGCCCCAGCATTTT; CDR3aa: CASSRQAANQPQHF
d_gene: -; j_gene: TRBJ2-3; v_gene: TRBV29-1; len: 14; abundance: few; CDR3nt: TGCAGCGTTGCCCCCGGGGCTCGCGCAGATACGCAGTATTTT; CDR3aa: CSVAPGARADTQYF
d_gene: -; j_gene: TRBJ2-7; v_gene: TRBV20-1; len: 14; abundance: -; CDR3nt: TGCAGTGCTAGAGATCATCGGCAGATCTACGAGCAGTACTTC; CDR3aa: CSARDHRQIYEQYF
d_gene: TRBD1; j_gene: TRBJ2-1; v_gene: TRBV7-2; len: 15; abundance: -; CDR3nt: TGTGCCAGCAGCTTAGACAGGGGGCATCACAATGAGCAGTTCTTC; CDR3aa: CASSLDRGHHNEQFF
d_gene: -; j_gene: TRBJ1-1; v_gene: TRBV15; len: 14; abundance: -; CDR3nt: TGTGCCACCAGCCCCCGGGACACCCTGACTGAAGCTTTCTTT; CDR3aa: CATSPRDTLTEAFF
d_gene: -; j_gene: TRBJ2-3; v_gene: TRBV7-9; len: 14; abundance: -; CDR3nt: TGTGCCACCCACCTCACTCCTAGCACAGATACGCAGTATTTT; CDR3aa: CATHLTPSTDTQYF
d_gene: -; j_gene: TRBJ2-1; v_gene: TRBV13; len: 16; abundance: -; CDR3nt: TGTGCCAGCAGCTCCTCGGGACGGAGGTCCTACAATGAGCAGTTCTTC; CDR3aa: CASSSSGRRSYNEQFF
d_gene: TRBD2; j_gene: TRBJ2-7; v_gene: TRBV20-1; len: 18; abundance: -; CDR3nt: TGCAGTGCTAGAGAGACTAGCGGGAGGGTGAACCCTACCTACGAGCAGTACTTC; CDR3aa: CSARETSGRVNPTYEQYF
d_gene: TRBD1; j_gene: TRBJ2-1; v_gene: TRBV7-9; len: 15; abundance: few; CDR3nt: TGTGCCAGCAGCTCGGACAGGGGATCATACAATGAGCAGTTCTTC; CDR3aa: CASSSDRGSYNEQFF
d_gene: -; j_gene: TRBJ2-1; v_gene: TRBV5-6; len: 16; abundance: few; CDR3nt: TGTGCCAGCAGCTTGTTAAACCCCCTTAGTTACAATGAGCAGTTCTTC; CDR3aa: CASSLLNPLSYNEQFF
d_gene: -; j_gene: TRBJ1-5; v_gene: TRBV2; len: 13; abundance: -; CDR3nt: TGTGCCACCGGCGCCAGGCTAAATCAGCCCCAGCATTTT; CDR3aa: CATGARLNQPQHF
d_gene: TRBD1; j_gene: TRBJ1-2; v_gene: TRBV12-3/TRBV12-4; len: 14; abundance: few; CDR3nt: TGTGCCAGCAGCCCAGGGGGGGAGAGGTATGGCTACACCTTC; CDR3aa: CASSPGGERYGYTF
d_gene: TRBD2; j_gene: TRBJ2-5; v_gene: TRBV4-3; len: 20; abundance: -; CDR3nt: TGCGCCAGCAGCCAAGAAGGGGGGCTGGTACTAGCGGGGGCTCAAGAGACCCAGTACTTC; CDR3aa: CASSQEGGLVLAGAQETQYF
d_gene: TRBD1; j_gene: TRBJ2-1; v_gene: TRBV27; len: 14; abundance: -; CDR3nt: TGTGCCAGCAGGATACAGGGGGCGAATAATGAGCAGTTCTTC; CDR3aa: CASRIQGANNEQFF
d_gene: -; j_gene: TRBJ2-3; v_gene: TRBV10-3; len: 14; abundance: -; CDR3nt: TGTGCCATCAACGACAGAACTAGCACAGATACGCAGTATTTT; CDR3aa: CAINDRTSTDTQYF
d_gene: TRBD2; j_gene: TRBJ2-1; v_gene: TRBV4-2; len: 18; abundance: -; CDR3nt: TGTGCCAGCAGCCAAAGTCCCGGGGGGGCGGCGCTGGAGGGGGAGCAGTTCTTC; CDR3aa: CASSQSPGGAALEGEQFF
d_gene: -; j_gene: TRBJ1-2; v_gene: TRBV5-1; len: 12; abundance: -; CDR3nt: TGCGCCAGCTCAACGGGCACCGGCGGCTACACCTTC; CDR3aa: CASSTGTGGYTF
d_gene: -; j_gene: TRBJ1-2; v_gene: TRBV7-8; len: 14; abundance: -; CDR3nt: TGTGCCAGCACCCTTACCCGGGTGTGGCGTGGCTACACCTTC; CDR3aa: CASTLTRVWRGYTF
d_gene: -; j_gene: TRBJ2-1; v_gene: TRBV20-1; len: 13; abundance: -; CDR3nt: TGCAGTGCCCCGGAGGATAACTACAATGAGCAGTTCTTC; CDR3aa: CSAPEDNYNEQFF
d_gene: TRBD1; j_gene: TRBJ2-5; v_gene: TRBV5-1; len: 16; abundance: -; CDR3nt: TGCGCCAGCAGCCAACGACAGGGAACAAACCAAGAGACCCAGTACTTC; CDR3aa: CASSQRQGTNQETQYF
d_gene: -; j_gene: TRBJ1-1; v_gene: TRBV13; len: 16; abundance: -; CDR3nt: TGTGCCAGCAGCTTAAACGGGGGCTGGGGCGAGACTGAAGCTTTCTTT; CDR3aa: CASSLNGGWGETEAFF
d_gene: -; j_gene: TRBJ1-2; v_gene: TRBV6-2/TRBV6-3; len: 15; abundance: once; CDR3nt: TGTGCCAGCAGTTACTCGACCCTTTCGATCTATGGCTACACCTTC; CDR3aa: CASSYSTLSIYGYTF
d_gene: -; j_gene: TRBJ1-2; v_gene: TRBV7-8; len: 16; abundance: few; CDR3nt: TGTGCCAGCAGCTTAGACAGGGTAGGCTGGAACTATGGCTACACCTTC; CDR3aa: CASSLDRVGWNYGYTF
d_gene: -; j_gene: TRBJ2-1; v_gene: TRBV29-1; len: 13; abundance: -; CDR3nt: TGCAGCGTTCCCCTTCCATCGATATATGAGCAGTTCTTC; CDR3aa: CSVPLPSIYEQFF
d_gene: TRBD2; j_gene: TRBJ2-5; v_gene: TRBV7-2; len: 15; abundance: -; CDR3nt: TGTGCCAGCAGCTTGAACCTAGCGGTACAAGAGACCCAGTACTTC; CDR3aa: CASSLNLAVQETQYF
d_gene: TRBD2; j_gene: TRBJ2-5; v_gene: TRBV4-2; len: 16; abundance: few; CDR3nt: TGTGCCAGCAGCCAAGAGTCTAGCGGTTCTCAAGAGACCCAGTACTTC; CDR3aa: CASSQESSGSQETQYF
d_gene: -; j_gene: TRBJ1-1; v_gene: TRBV7-2; len: 15; abundance: once; CDR3nt: TGTGCCAGCAAAGAACAGGGTCCCATGAACACTGAAGCTTTCTTT; CDR3aa: CASKEQGPMNTEAFF
d_gene: -; j_gene: TRBJ2-1; v_gene: TRBV6-6; len: 13; abundance: few; CDR3nt: TGTGCCAGCAGTTACATCTCCTACAATGAGCAGTTCTTC; CDR3aa: CASSYISYNEQFF
d_gene: TRBD2; j_gene: TRBJ2-1; v_gene: TRBV10-3; len: 13; abundance: -; CDR3nt: TGTGCCACCTTATTGGGGGAGGGCCGGATTCAGTTCTTC; CDR3aa: CATLLGEGRIQFF
d_gene: TRBD2; j_gene: TRBJ2-1; v_gene: TRBV6-2/TRBV6-3; len: 20; abundance: -; CDR3nt: TGTGCCAGCAGTTACTCGACCGGGACTAGCGGGGGCCCTGACTACAATGAGCAGTTCTTC; CDR3aa: CASSYSTGTSGGPDYNEQFF
d_gene: TRBD1; j_gene: TRBJ1-1; v_gene: TRBV6-2/TRBV6-3; len: 13; abundance: few; CDR3nt: TGTGCCAGCGCGAGGACAGGGATAACTTGGGCTTTCTTT; CDR3aa: CASARTGITWAFF
d_gene: -; j_gene: TRBJ2-5; v_gene: TRBV5-5; len: 14; abundance: few; CDR3nt: TGTGCCAGCAGCTTGGACGGGGTGGGGGAGACCCAGTACTTC; CDR3aa: CASSLDGVGETQYF
d_gene: TRBD2; j_gene: TRBJ2-7; v_gene: TRBV5-6; len: 18; abundance: -; CDR3nt: TGTGCCAGCAGCTTGGGGCTAGCGGGAGGTTGGCTGGCCCCCGAGCAGTACTTC; CDR3aa: CASSLGLAGGWLAPEQYF
d_gene: -; j_gene: TRBJ2-3; v_gene: TRBV28; len: 15; abundance: -; CDR3nt: TGTGCCAGCAGTTTTGGGACTCTCCTCACAGATACGCAGTATTTT; CDR3aa: CASSFGTLLTDTQYF
d_gene: -; j_gene: TRBJ2-7; v_gene: TRBV20-1; len: 14; abundance: -; CDR3nt: TGCAGTGCTAGAGATACCCAGGGCTCCTACGAGCAGTACTTC; CDR3aa: CSARDTQGSYEQYF
d_gene: TRBD2; j_gene: TRBJ2-5; v_gene: TRBV12-3/TRBV12-4; len: 13; abundance: few; CDR3nt: TGCGCCAGCAGCTTTAGCGGGAAGGAGACCCAGTACTTC; CDR3aa: CASSFSGKETQYF
d_gene: -; j_gene: TRBJ2-5; v_gene: TRBV28; len: 13; abundance: -; CDR3nt: TGTGCCAGCAGTTTGGACGGAAAAGAGACCCAGTACTTC; CDR3aa: CASSLDGKETQYF
d_gene: -; j_gene: TRBJ2-1; v_gene: TRBV5-1; len: 16; abundance: few; CDR3nt: TGCGCCAGCAGCTCGGGACTCGTTAGCTCCTACAATGAGCAGTTCTTC; CDR3aa: CASSSGLVSSYNEQFF
d_gene: TRBD2; j_gene: TRBJ2-7; v_gene: TRBV5-1; len: 14; abundance: many; CDR3nt: TGCGCCAGCAGCTTACTAGCGGGATCTTACGAGCAGTACTTC; CDR3aa: CASSLLAGSYEQYF
d_gene: TRBD2; j_gene: TRBJ2-7; v_gene: TRBV12-3/TRBV12-4; len: 14; abundance: once; CDR3nt: TGTGCCAGCAGTTCTAGCGGGACCCATCCGGGGCAGTACTTC; CDR3aa: CASSSSGTHPGQYF